The clone carrying this T cell receptor beta chain appeared a single time. The data derive from a study of blood T cell repertoires in COVID-19. Study information: Samples taken during acute and convalescent COVID-19 were collected in the United States, Italy and Spain. Sample material is recorded as cDNA or gDNA derived from T cells, B-cell-depleted T cells, or PBMCs.

There are 15 residues in the CDR3. Germline-derived CDR1 and CDR2 are SGHDT and YYEEEE. J gave up 7 bases and V 4 bases, and 7 bases lay outside the gene matches. Per the original data handling: The assay estimated nucleated cells by amplifying reference gene primers. Assay used: immunoSEQ multiplex PCR; TCRdb lists only in-frame clones, some missing. That table furnishes V, J and clone size, whereas the DNA furnished D and trimming. This sample yields 40,000 to 45,000 clones, of which 87% are seen a single time; 4.3% belongs to the top ten. Sequencing used peripheral blood. The chain carries TRBV5-6 and TRBJ1-4, with 10 bases lining up with TRBD1. This receptor was obtained from a man aged 55 to 70 with acute or convalescent COVID-19. The CDR3: CASSTRGTGVEKLFF. The CDR3 region has the DNA TGTGCCAGCAGCACACGCGGGACAGGGGTTGAAAAACTGTTTTTT.